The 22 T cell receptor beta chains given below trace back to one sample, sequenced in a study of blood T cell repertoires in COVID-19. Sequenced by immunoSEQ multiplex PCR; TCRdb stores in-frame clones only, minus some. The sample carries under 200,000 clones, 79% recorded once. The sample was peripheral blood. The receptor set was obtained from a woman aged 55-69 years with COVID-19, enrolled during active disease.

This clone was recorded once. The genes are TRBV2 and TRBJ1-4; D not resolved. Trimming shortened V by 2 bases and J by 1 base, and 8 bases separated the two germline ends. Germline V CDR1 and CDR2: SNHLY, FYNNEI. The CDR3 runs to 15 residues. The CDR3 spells CASSETARTNEKLFF. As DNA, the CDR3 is TGTGCCAGCAGTGAAACAGCCCGAACTAATGAAAAACTGTTTTTT.

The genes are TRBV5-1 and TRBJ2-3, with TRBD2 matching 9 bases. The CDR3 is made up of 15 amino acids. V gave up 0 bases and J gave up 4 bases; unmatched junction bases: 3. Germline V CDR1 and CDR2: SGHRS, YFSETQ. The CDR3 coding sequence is TGCGCCAGCAGCTTGGTCGGCGGGAGGGCAGATACGCAGTATTTT. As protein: CASSLVGGRADTQYF.

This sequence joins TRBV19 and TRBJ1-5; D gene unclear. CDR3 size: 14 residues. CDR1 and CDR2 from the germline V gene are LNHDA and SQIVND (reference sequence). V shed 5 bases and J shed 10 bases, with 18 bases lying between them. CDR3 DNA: TGTGCCAGTAGTCCTGGGCCCGCCTCTCCACCCCAGCATTTT. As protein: CASSPGPASPPQHF.

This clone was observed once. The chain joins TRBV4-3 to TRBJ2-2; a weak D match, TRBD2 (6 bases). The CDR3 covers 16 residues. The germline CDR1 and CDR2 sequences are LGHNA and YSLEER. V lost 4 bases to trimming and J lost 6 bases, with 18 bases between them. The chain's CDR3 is CASSPTGLAVAGELFF. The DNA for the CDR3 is TGCGCCAGCAGCCCTACTGGATTAGCGGTCGCCGGGGAGCTGTTTTTT.

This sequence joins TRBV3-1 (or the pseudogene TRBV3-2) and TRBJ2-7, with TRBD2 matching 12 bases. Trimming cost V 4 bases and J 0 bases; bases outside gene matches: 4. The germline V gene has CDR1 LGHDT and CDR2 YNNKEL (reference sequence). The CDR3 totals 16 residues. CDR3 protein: CASSPTTSGSSYEQYF. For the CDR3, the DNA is TGTGCCAGCAGCCCGACGACTAGCGGGAGCTCCTACGAGCAGTACTTC.

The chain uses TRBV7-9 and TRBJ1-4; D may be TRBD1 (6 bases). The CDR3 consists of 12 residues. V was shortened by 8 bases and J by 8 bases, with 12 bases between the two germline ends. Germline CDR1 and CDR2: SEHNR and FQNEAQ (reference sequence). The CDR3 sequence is CASSDSQEKLFF. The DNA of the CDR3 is TGTGCCAGCTCGGACAGCCAAGAAAAACTGTTTTTT. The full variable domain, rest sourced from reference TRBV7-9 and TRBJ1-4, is DTGVSQNPRHKITKRGQNVTFRCDPISEHNRLYWYRQTLGQGPEFLTYFQNEAQLEKSRLLSDRFSAERPKGSFSTLEIQRTEQGDSAMYLCASSDSQEKLFFGSGTQLSVL.

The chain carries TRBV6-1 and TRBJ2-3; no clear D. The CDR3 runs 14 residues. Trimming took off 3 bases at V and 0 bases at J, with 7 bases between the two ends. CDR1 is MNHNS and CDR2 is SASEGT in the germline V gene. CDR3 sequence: CASSETYSTDTQYF. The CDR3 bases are TGTGCCAGCAGTGAGACTTATAGCACAGATACGCAGTATTTT.

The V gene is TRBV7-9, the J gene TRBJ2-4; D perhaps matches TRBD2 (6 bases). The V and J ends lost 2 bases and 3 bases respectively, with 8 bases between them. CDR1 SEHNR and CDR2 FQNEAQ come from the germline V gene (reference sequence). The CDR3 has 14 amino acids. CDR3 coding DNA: TGTGCCAGCAGCTTACCGGAGGGCAAAAACATTCAGTACTTC. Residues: CASSLPEGKNIQYF.

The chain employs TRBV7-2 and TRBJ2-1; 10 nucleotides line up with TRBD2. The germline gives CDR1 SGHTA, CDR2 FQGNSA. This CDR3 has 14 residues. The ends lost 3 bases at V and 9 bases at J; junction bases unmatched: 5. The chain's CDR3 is CASSFTLAGVEQFF. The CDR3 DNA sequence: TGTGCCAGCAGCTTTACTCTAGCGGGAGTTGAGCAGTTCTTC. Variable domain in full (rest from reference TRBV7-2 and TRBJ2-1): GAGVSQSPSNKVTEKGKDVELRCDPISGHTALYWYRQSLGQGLEFLIYFQGNSAPDKSGLPSDRFSAERTGGSVSTLTIQRTQQEDSAVYLCASSFTLAGVEQFFGPGTRLTVL.

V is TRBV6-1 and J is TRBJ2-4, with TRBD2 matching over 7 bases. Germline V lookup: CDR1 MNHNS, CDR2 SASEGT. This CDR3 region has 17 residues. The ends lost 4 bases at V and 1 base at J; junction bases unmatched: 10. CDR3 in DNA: TGTGCCAGCAGTGTGGTCGGCGGGAGTGGGGCCAAAAACATTCAGTACTTC. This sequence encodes CASSVVGGSGAKNIQYF.

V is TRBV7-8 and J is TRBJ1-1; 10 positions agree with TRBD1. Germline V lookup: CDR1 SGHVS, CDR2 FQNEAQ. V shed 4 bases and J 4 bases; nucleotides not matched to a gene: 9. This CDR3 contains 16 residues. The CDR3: CASSSTTGGAGTEAFF. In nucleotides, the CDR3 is TGTGCCAGCAGCTCGACGACAGGGGGCGCCGGCACTGAAGCTTTCTTT.

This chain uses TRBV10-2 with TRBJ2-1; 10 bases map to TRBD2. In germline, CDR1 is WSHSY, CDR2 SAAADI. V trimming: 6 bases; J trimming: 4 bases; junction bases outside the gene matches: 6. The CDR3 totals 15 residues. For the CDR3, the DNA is TGCGCCAGCAGGGCCCAGCGGGGGGGTTACAATGAGCAGTTCTTC. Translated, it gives CASRAQRGGYNEQFF.

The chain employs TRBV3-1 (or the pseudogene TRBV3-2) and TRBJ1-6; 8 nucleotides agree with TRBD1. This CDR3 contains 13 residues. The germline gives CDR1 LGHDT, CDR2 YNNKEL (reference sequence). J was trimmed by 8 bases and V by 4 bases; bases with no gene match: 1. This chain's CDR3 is CASSPGQDSPLHF. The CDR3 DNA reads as TGTGCCAGCAGCCCGGGACAGGATTCACCCCTCCACTTT.

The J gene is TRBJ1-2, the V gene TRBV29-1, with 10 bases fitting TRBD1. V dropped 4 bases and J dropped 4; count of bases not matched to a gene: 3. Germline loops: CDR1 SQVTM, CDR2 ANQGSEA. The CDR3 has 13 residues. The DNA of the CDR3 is TGCAGCGTTGTCAGGACAGGGGGCTATGGCTACACCTTC. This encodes CSVVRTGGYGYTF.

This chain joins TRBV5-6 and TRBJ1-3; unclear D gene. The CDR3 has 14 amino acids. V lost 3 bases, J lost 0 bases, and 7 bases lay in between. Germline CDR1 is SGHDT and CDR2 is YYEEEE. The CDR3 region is CASSWRSSGNTIYF. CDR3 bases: TGTGCCAGCAGCTGGCGGAGCTCTGGAAACACCATATATTTT.

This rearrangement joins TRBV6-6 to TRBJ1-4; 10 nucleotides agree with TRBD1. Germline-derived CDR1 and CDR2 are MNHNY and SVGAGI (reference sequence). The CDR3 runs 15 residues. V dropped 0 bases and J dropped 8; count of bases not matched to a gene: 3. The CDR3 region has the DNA TGTGCCAGCAGTTACTCCCCGGGACAGGGGGAAAAACTGTTTTTT. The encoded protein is CASSYSPGQGEKLFF.

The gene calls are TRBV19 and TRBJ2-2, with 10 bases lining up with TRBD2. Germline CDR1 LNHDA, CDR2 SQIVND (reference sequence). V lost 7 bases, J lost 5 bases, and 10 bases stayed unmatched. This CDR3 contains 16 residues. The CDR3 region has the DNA TGTGCCAGTAAGGGAAAGCGGGAGGGCCGAACCGGGGAGCTGTTTTTT. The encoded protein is CASKGKREGRTGELFF.

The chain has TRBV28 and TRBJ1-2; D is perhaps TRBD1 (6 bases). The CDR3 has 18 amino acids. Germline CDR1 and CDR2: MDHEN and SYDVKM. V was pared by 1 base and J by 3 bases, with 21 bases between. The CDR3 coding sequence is TGTGCCAGCAGTTTATCCGGGACAAACTCTCTACGGGACTATGGCTACACCTTC. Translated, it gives CASSLSGTNSLRDYGYTF.

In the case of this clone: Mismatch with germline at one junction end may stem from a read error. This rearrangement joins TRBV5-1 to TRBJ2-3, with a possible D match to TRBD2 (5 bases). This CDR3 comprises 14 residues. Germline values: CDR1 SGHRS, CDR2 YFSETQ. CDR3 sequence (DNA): TGCGCCAGCAGCTCCTTATCTAGCAGAGATACGCAGTATTTT. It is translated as CASSSLSSRDTQYF.

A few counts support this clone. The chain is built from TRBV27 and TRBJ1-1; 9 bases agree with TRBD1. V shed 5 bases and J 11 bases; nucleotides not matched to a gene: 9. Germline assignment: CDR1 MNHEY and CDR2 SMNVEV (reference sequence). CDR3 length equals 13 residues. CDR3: CASSTNTQGAAFF. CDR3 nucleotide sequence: TGTGCCAGCAGTACAAACACACAGGGGGCTGCTTTCTTT.

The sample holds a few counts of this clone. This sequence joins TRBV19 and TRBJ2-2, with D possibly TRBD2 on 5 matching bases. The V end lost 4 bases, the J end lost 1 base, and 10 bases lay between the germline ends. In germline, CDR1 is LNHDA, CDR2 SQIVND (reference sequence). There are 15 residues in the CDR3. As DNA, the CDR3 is TGTGCCAGTAGTAGTCCCGGGGTGAACACCGGGGAGCTGTTTTTT. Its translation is CASSSPGVNTGELFF.

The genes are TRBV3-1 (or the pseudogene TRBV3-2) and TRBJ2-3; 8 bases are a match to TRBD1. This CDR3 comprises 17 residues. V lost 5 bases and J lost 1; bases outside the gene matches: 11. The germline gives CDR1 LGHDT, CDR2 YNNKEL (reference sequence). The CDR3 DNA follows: TGTGCCAGCAGCACACCAGTAGGCAGGGGGCGCACAGATACGCAGTATTTT. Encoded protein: CASSTPVGRGRTDTQYF.